Listed below are T cell receptor beta chains from one sample, sequenced in a study of blood T cell dynamics during melanoma immunotherapy. Some clones are missing from TCRdb's copy, which holds only in-frame ones; the method was immunoSEQ multiplex PCR. The table lists about 19,000 clones, roughly 85% of them singletons. Sequences were derived from blood, sampled from a patient treated with checkpoint blockade. All receptors derive from a human donor with melanoma. The conserved cysteine and the conserved F or W are not part of the CDR3 here. Each record gives: J gene, V gene, CDR3 protein.

j_gene: TRBJ1-5; v_gene: TRBV28; CDR3aa: ASSLRESNQPQH
j_gene: TRBJ2-1; v_gene: TRBV27; CDR3aa: ASSLDARGYNEQF
j_gene: TRBJ1-5; v_gene: TRBV6-5; CDR3aa: ASSAVWGQPQH
j_gene: TRBJ1-1; v_gene: TRBV7-9; CDR3aa: ASSDGDNTEAF
j_gene: TRBJ2-1; v_gene: TRBV11-2; CDR3aa: ASSLEGLALSSYNEQF
j_gene: TRBJ1-5; v_gene: TRBV4-2; CDR3aa: ASSLSGQGRPQH
j_gene: TRBJ1-4; v_gene: TRBV28; CDR3aa: ASSSAGQGGEKLF
j_gene: TRBJ2-1; v_gene: TRBV7-6; CDR3aa: ASSLVPPAGGASYNEQF
j_gene: TRBJ2-1; v_gene: TRBV6-4; CDR3aa: ASSETSEFGEQF
j_gene: TRBJ2-5; v_gene: TRBV5-1; CDR3aa: ASSVGTGGGETQY
j_gene: TRBJ2-7; v_gene: TRBV2; CDR3aa: ASRGIYEQY
j_gene: TRBJ2-2; v_gene: TRBV7-9; CDR3aa: ASSLNRGNTGELF
j_gene: TRBJ2-1; v_gene: TRBV10-3; CDR3aa: AISASGTSDPQF
j_gene: TRBJ1-2; v_gene: TRBV7-9; CDR3aa: ASSLGRASGYT
j_gene: TRBJ2-7; v_gene: TRBV28; CDR3aa: ASSFRSSYEQY
j_gene: TRBJ2-3; v_gene: TRBV11-2; CDR3aa: ASSLSTGDTQY
j_gene: TRBJ2-3; v_gene: TRBV7-2; CDR3aa: ASSPILAGSADTQY
j_gene: TRBJ2-1; v_gene: TRBV5-6; CDR3aa: ASSTRWRTSATIEQF
j_gene: TRBJ1-5; v_gene: TRBV27; CDR3aa: ASSHDGGQPQH
j_gene: TRBJ1-1; v_gene: TRBV28; CDR3aa: ASRLGGAEAF
j_gene: TRBJ2-1; v_gene: TRBV9; CDR3aa: ASSGAPNEQF
j_gene: TRBJ2-5; v_gene: TRBV7-6; CDR3aa: ASSVTGFLETQY
j_gene: TRBJ2-3; v_gene: TRBV29-1; CDR3aa: SVNRGGSTDTQY
j_gene: TRBJ2-6; v_gene: TRBV30; CDR3aa: AWNFGSGANVLT
j_gene: TRBJ1-1; v_gene: TRBV6-1; CDR3aa: ASSEGLEGTEAF
j_gene: TRBJ1-1; v_gene: TRBV7-9; CDR3aa: ASSLVPGAKNTEAF
j_gene: TRBJ2-2; v_gene: TRBV7-2; CDR3aa: ASSLGGVKAGELF
j_gene: TRBJ2-1; v_gene: TRBV7-2; CDR3aa: ASSLANEQF
j_gene: TRBJ2-7; v_gene: TRBV4-1; CDR3aa: ASSHEPGLVRWQY
j_gene: TRBJ1-2; v_gene: TRBV28; CDR3aa: ASSQTGTGGDNT
j_gene: TRBJ2-3; v_gene: TRBV7-2; CDR3aa: ASSSRTSGGDTQY
j_gene: TRBJ1-1; v_gene: TRBV6-5; CDR3aa: ASSYGGASTEAF
j_gene: TRBJ2-7; v_gene: TRBV7-9; CDR3aa: ASSTQREASYEQY
j_gene: TRBJ2-7; v_gene: TRBV11-2; CDR3aa: ASSVLVSSSYEQY
j_gene: TRBJ2-7; v_gene: TRBV5-6; CDR3aa: ASSLFRYEQY
j_gene: TRBJ1-1; v_gene: TRBV9; CDR3aa: ASSVASGGGTEAF
j_gene: TRBJ2-7; v_gene: TRBV9; CDR3aa: ASSALADVTGEQY
j_gene: TRBJ2-5; v_gene: TRBV9; CDR3aa: ASSSRLYQETQY
j_gene: TRBJ1-4; v_gene: TRBV25-1; CDR3aa: ASSGQGDEKLF
j_gene: TRBJ2-3; v_gene: TRBV29-1; CDR3aa: SVATLADTQY
j_gene: TRBJ2-2; v_gene: TRBV30; CDR3aa: AWDGGTVITGELF
j_gene: TRBJ1-2; v_gene: TRBV7-4; CDR3aa: ASSIPPGHPRQANYGYT
j_gene: TRBJ2-5; v_gene: TRBV20-1; CDR3aa: SASERETQY
j_gene: TRBJ1-1; v_gene: TRBV7-2; CDR3aa: ASSRTAGMNTEAF
j_gene: TRBJ2-6; v_gene: TRBV5-1; CDR3aa: ASSLGAGWSSGANVLT
j_gene: TRBJ2-1; v_gene: TRBV28; CDR3aa: ASSWGRGKRLSYNEQF
j_gene: TRBJ1-2; v_gene: TRBV2; CDR3aa: ASSDLWGGDYGYT
j_gene: TRBJ1-1; v_gene: TRBV2; CDR3aa: ASRMDLNTEAF
j_gene: TRBJ2-3; v_gene: TRBV4-2; CDR3aa: ASSPTGQGGADTQY